These 15 T cell receptor beta chains came from one sample sequenced in a study of shared clonotypes between healthy human individuals. The protocol was immunoSEQ multiplex PCR, while the TCRdb copy is restricted to in-frame clones and leaves out a portion. The data hold about half a million clones, with approximately 80% observed a single time. The sequenced sample consisted of PBMCs. The receptors originated from a woman between 40 and 50 years old in good health. Some clones in this sample may be carry-over from other donors' samples.

In regard to this clone: One end of the junction does not line up with germline, which may come from a read error. The chain couples TRBV5-6 to TRBJ2-7; 7 nucleotides line up with TRBD1. The CDR3 has 15 residues. Germline assignment: CDR1 SGHDT and CDR2 YYEEEE. CDR3 loop: CASSAQGFPPYERYF. Here the CDR3 DNA reads TGTGCCAGCAGCGCACAGGGGTTCCCACCCTACGAGCGGTACTTC.

The chain couples TRBV27 to TRBJ2-7; no clear D gene. The CDR3 has 14 amino acids. V dropped 6 bases and J dropped 4 bases, with 16 bases sitting between them. The V gene's germline CDR1 is MNHEY and CDR2 SMNVEV (reference sequence). CDR3 sequence (DNA): TGTGCCAGCAGGCTGGGCCATTCCGAGTACGAGCAGTACTTC. Protein product: CASRLGHSEYEQYF.

The chain is built from TRBV27 and TRBJ2-2; D ambiguous. From germline, CDR1 is MNHEY and CDR2 SMNVEV (reference sequence). The CDR3 consists of 13 residues. The V gene lost 4 bases and the J gene lost 2 bases, with 5 bases spanning the gap. CDR3 bases: TGTGCCAGCAGTTCCAGAAACACCGGGGAGCTGTTTTTT. Encoded protein: CASSSRNTGELFF.

This sequence joins TRBV6-4 and TRBJ2-7; TRBD2 might be the D (6 bases). This CDR3 is 14 amino acids long. The germline V gene has CDR1 MRHNA and CDR2 SNTAGT. V was cut by 4 bases and J by 3 bases, with 13 bases left in between. The CDR3 sequence is CASSGRRAYYEQYF. CDR3 coding DNA: TGTGCCAGCAGTGGAAGGAGGGCATACTACGAGCAGTACTTC.

Concerning this clone itself: A far larger clone is off by one base, so a read error is likely. Other DNA sequences from this sample encode an identical CDR3 as well. The rearrangement joins TRBV30 to TRBJ1-1, with D uncertain. Germline V gives CDR1 GTSNPN, CDR2 SVGIG (reference sequence). V was pared by 5 bases and J by 0 bases, with 10 bases between. CDR3 length: 13 amino acids. DNA of the CDR3: TGTGCCTGGGAGGGAAACGTGAACACTGAAGCTTTCTTT. It translates to CAWEGNVNTEAFF.

The chain links TRBV27 to TRBJ2-1, with TRBD2 matching over 8 bases. The V and J ends lost 6 bases and 4 bases, in that order; junction bases with no gene match: 2. The CDR3 spans 13 residues. Germline CDR1 reads MNHEY; CDR2 reads SMNVEV (reference sequence). DNA of the CDR3: TGTGCCAGCAGGCGGGAGGTGTACAATGAGCAGTTCTTC. Translation gives CASRREVYNEQFF.

The V call is TRBV6-5, the J call TRBJ2-1, with 11 positions matching TRBD1. The length of the CDR3 is 15 residues. Per germline, CDR1 MNHEY and CDR2 SVGAGI. V was pared by 5 bases and J by 8 bases, with 8 bases of the junction left unmatched. CDR3 sequence: CASSLGQGADDEQFF. CDR3 DNA sequence: TGTGCCAGCAGTCTCGGACAGGGGGCGGACGATGAGCAGTTCTTC.

V usage is TRBV10-3 and J usage is TRBJ2-7, with D unclear. This CDR3 region has 13 residues. V lost 2 bases, J lost 6 bases, and 11 bases lay in between. Germline CDR1 reads ENHRY; CDR2 reads SYGVKD. CDR3 sequence: CAISERLLSEQYF. The CDR3 nucleotides read TGTGCCATCAGTGAGAGGTTGTTGAGCGAGCAGTACTTC.

This sequence joins TRBV4-1 and TRBJ2-1; no clear D. The V and J ends lost 4 bases and 4 bases respectively, with 11 bases between them. This CDR3 region has 14 residues. Germline assignment: CDR1 MGHRA and CDR2 YSYEKL. The CDR3 DNA reads TGCGCCAGCAGCCTGGAACAGTTATACAATGAGCAGTTCTTC. This encodes CASSLEQLYNEQFF.

This clone has more than one count but fewer than ten. The chain carries TRBV10-3 and TRBJ2-3, with TRBD2 matching over 10 bases. CDR1 and CDR2 (germline): ENHRY, SYGVKD. The CDR3 is 15 amino acids. J gave up 3 bases and V 7 bases, and 7 bases lay outside the gene matches. The CDR3 sequence is CAIKTGTSATDTQYF. The CDR3 nucleotides read TGTGCCATCAAGACCGGGACTAGCGCTACAGATACGCAGTATTTT.

The genes are TRBV30 and TRBJ2-4; 12 bases fit TRBD2. V lost 4 bases and J lost 9; bases outside the gene matches: 10. The CDR3 sequence is 15 residues long. Germline assignment: CDR1 GTSNPN and CDR2 SVGIG (reference sequence). This chain's CDR3 is CAWTHLAGGRGIQYF. The CDR3 nucleotides are TGTGCCTGGACGCACCTAGCGGGAGGGCGGGGCATTCAGTACTTC.

This clone was seen a few times. This chain links TRBV2 with TRBJ2-5, with 11 bases lining up with TRBD2. Germline lookup yields CDR1 SNHLY and CDR2 FYNNEI. J was trimmed by 7 bases and V by 5 bases; bases with no gene match: 6. This CDR3 contains 14 residues. The CDR3 is CASSREGTSGTQYF. The DNA for the CDR3 is TGTGCCAGCAGTCGAGAAGGGACTAGCGGGACCCAGTACTTC.

The V gene is TRBV18, the J gene TRBJ1-3; D gene uncertain. V was trimmed by 6 bases and J by 3 bases, leaving 6 bases between them. CDR1 and CDR2 from the germline V gene are KGHSH and LQKENI. CDR3 length: 12 amino acids. CDR3 bases: TGTGCCAGCTCCCCGGATGGAAACACCATATATTTT. Translated, it gives CASSPDGNTIYF.

The chain joins TRBV30 to TRBJ1-6, with TRBD1 matching 9 bases. The V segment lost 2 bases and the J segment 9 bases; nucleotides outside the gene matches: 2. Per the germline V gene, CDR1 is GTSNPN and CDR2 is SVGIG (reference sequence). The CDR3 length is 13 residues. The CDR3 DNA sequence: TGTGCCTGGAGTACAGGGGGCGGTTCACCCCTCCACTTT. Translation gives CAWSTGGGSPLHF.

The sample holds one count of this clone. The rearrangement joins TRBV5-1 to TRBJ2-1, with 13 bases matching TRBD2. CDR3 length: 19 residues. With 4 bases clipped from V and 0 bases from J, the junction kept 10 bases outside the gene matches. Per germline, CDR1 SGHRS and CDR2 YFSETQ. CDR3 DNA: TGCGCCAGCAGCGGGAGCCTGGGACTAGCGGGAAGCTCCTACAATGAGCAGTTCTTC. It yields the protein CASSGSLGLAGSSYNEQFF.